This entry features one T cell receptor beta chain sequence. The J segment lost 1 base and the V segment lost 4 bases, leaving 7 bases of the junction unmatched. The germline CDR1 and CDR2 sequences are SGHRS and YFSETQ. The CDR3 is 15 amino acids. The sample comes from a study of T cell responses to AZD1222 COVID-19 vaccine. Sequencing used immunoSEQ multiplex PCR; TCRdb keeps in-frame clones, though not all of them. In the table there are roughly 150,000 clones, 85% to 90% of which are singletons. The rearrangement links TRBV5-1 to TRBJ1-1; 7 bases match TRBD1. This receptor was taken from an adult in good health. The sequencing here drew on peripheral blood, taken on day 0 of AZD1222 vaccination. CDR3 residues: CASSTWTGPNTEAFF. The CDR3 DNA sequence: TGCGCCAGCAGCACCTGGACAGGTCCGAACACTGAAGCTTTCTTT.